The rows below give T cell receptor beta chains drawn from one sample of a study of blood T cell repertoires in COVID-19. The protocol was immunoSEQ multiplex PCR, while the TCRdb copy is restricted to in-frame clones and leaves out a portion. The data show more than 150,000 clones, with roughly nine tenths seen just once and approximately 2.1% held by the top ten. Sequences were obtained from peripheral blood. The source is a man between 65 and 79 years old with active or convalescent COVID-19. CDR3s include the opening cysteine and the closing phenylalanine or tryptophan. D genes are given only for firm matches. Clone sizes are given selectively: once, few, many, or a class where the clone is expanded.

>TRBD2|TRBV6-5|TRBJ2-3|NA
CATGGLAGTDTQYF
TGTGCCACTGGAGGTCTAGCGGGCACAGATACGCAGTATTTT
>NA|TRBV15|TRBJ2-3|once
CATSRGGRSGDTQYF
TGTGCCACCAGCAGAGGGGGACGAAGCGGGGATACGCAGTATTTT
>TRBD1|TRBV2|TRBJ1-2|NA
CASTPGRTGANYGYTF
TGTGCCAGCACCCCCGGCCGGACAGGGGCTAACTATGGCTACACCTTC
>TRBD1|TRBV6-5|TRBJ2-7|NA
CASSRRGQQYEQYF
TGTGCCAGCAGTCGACGGGGACAGCAATACGAGCAGTACTTC
>TRBD2|TRBV9|TRBJ2-3|NA
CASSVLAGGVTDTQYF
TGTGCCAGCAGCGTGCTAGCGGGGGGGGTCACAGATACGCAGTATTTT
>NA|TRBV12-3/TRBV12-4|TRBJ1-2|NA
CASRGQSYGYTF
TGTGCCAGCAGAGGACAGTCCTATGGCTACACCTTC
>NA|TRBV14|TRBJ1-6|NA
CASSQDQTGFHNSPLHF
TGTGCCAGCAGCCAAGACCAAACAGGGTTCCATAATTCACCCCTCCACTTT
>NA|TRBV28|TRBJ2-2|NA
CASSSPGDTRELFF
TGTGCCAGCAGTTCCCCTGGGGACACCCGGGAGCTGTTTTTT
>NA|TRBV29-1|TRBJ2-1|NA
CSVASVDEQFF
TGCAGCGTTGCCTCGGTGGATGAGCAGTTCTTC
>NA|TRBV18|TRBJ1-2|few
CASSTGYGYTF
TGTGCCAGCTCAACAGGGTACGGCTACACCTTC
>NA|TRBV9|TRBJ2-1|once
CASSVGAGLIYNEQFF
TGTGCCAGCAGCGTGGGCGCGGGACTCATTTACAATGAGCAGTTCTTC
>NA|TRBV5-1|TRBJ1-6|once
CASSLKGDNSPLHF
TGCGCCAGCAGCTTGAAGGGGGATAATTCACCCCTCCACTTT
>TRBD2|TRBV6-5|TRBJ2-1|NA
CASKFGLAGGDEQFF
TGTGCCAGCAAGTTCGGACTAGCGGGAGGGGATGAGCAGTTCTTC
>NA|TRBV19|TRBJ1-1|NA
CASSITPGTEAFF
TGTGCCAGTAGTATCACTCCCGGGACAGAAGCTTTCTTT
>NA|TRBV28|TRBJ1-2|NA
CASRNFRGYTF
TGTGCCAGCCGCAACTTTCGGGGCTACACCTTC
>TRBD1|TRBV28|TRBJ1-4|NA
CASSLAGTGDEKLFF
TGTGCCAGCAGTTTAGCCGGGACAGGGGATGAAAAACTGTTTTTT
>NA|TRBV19|TRBJ1-5|NA
CASSRPGEGSNQPQHF
TGTGCCAGTAGTCGACCAGGGGAAGGGAGCAATCAGCCCCAGCATTTT
>NA|TRBV10-3|TRBJ1-5|once
CAIRWSGGKNQPQHF
TGTGCCATCAGGTGGTCGGGGGGCAAAAATCAGCCCCAGCATTTT
>NA|TRBV18|TRBJ1-5|many
CASSGNRDQPQHF
TGTGCCAGCTCGGGCAACAGGGATCAGCCCCAGCATTTT
>TRBD1|TRBV30|TRBJ1-4|few
CAWSGMGTGAEKLFF
TGTGCCTGGAGTGGTATGGGGACAGGGGCTGAAAAACTGTTTTTT
>TRBD2|TRBV19|TRBJ2-5|NA
CASSMASGGGKETQYF
TGTGCCAGTAGTATGGCGAGCGGGGGAGGTAAAGAGACCCAGTACTTC
>TRBD1|TRBV13|TRBJ2-3|NA
CASSLMTGSFTDTQYF
TGTGCCAGCAGCCTAATGACAGGGAGTTTTACAGATACGCAGTATTTT
>NA|TRBV7-9|TRBJ2-5|NA
CASSTNRDNQYF
TGTGCCAGCAGCACCAACAGAGACAACCAGTACTTC
>NA|TRBV4-1|TRBJ1-4|once
CASSQASTREGEKLFF
TGCGCCAGCAGCCAAGCCTCTACCCGGGAGGGCGAAAAACTGTTTTTT
>NA|TRBV11-2|TRBJ2-3|NA
CASSLGPSSRGTQYF
TGTGCCAGCAGCTTAGGCCCTTCGTCCCGCGGTACGCAGTATTTT